Listed here is a single T cell receptor (beta chain). The specificity of this receptor is unknown. Qualities for individual bases were not recorded, and no much larger clone is one base off. This record belongs to a study of graft-versus-host responses after intestinal transplantation (dated by TCRdb to the early 2020s). With regard to the full study: The transplants that recipients received were multivisceral, liver-intestinal, or isolated intestinal. The cohort enrolled around 23 intestinal transplant recipients including one retransplant, and 3 patients lacking pretransplant specimens were excluded. To identify alloreactive clones, pre-transplant mixed lymphocyte reaction products were sequenced and compared with unstimulated pre-transplant donor and recipient T cells. Anti-thymocyte globulin induction was given to all recipients, followed by maintenance tacrolimus and steroids for around three years. A peak of at least 4% donor T cells among recipient peripheral blood mononuclear cells was the definition used for donor T cell macrochimerism. Rather than being sequenced by the commercial service, samples from three later patients were sequenced in-house on an Illumina MiSeq and processed with MiXCR. Bulk TCR-beta CDR3 sequencing was used to track graft-versus-host and host-versus-graft alloreactive T cell clones in the graft, circulation and bone marrow after intestinal transplantation. The full study reports these points: The relatively low number and heterogeneity of intestinal transplant patients limited the conclusions. Patients with donor T cell macrochimerism had high GvH to HvG T cell clonal ratios in their allografts. GvH clones were found in recipient bone marrow, and some of the GvH clones appeared earlier in ileal mucosa or blood, which is consistent with an intestinal mucosal origin. Early after transplant, peak levels of circulating GvH clones were found to be associated with declines in HvG clones.

The sample's time point, from its label and the paper: cells obtained before transplantation from donor or recipient. CD3+CD4+ and CD3+CD8+ populations were FACS-sorted from unstimulated pre-transplant donor and recipient cells taken from spleen or lymph nodes. Libraries were built with the immunoSEQ multiplex PCR assay. For most patients, genomic DNA was isolated with the Qiagen DNeasy Blood and Tissue Kit and shipped frozen to Adaptive Biotechnologies for TCR sequencing. For most patients, high-throughput TCR-beta CDR3 sequencing of genomic DNA was performed by Adaptive Biotechnologies. In the source study's methods: Adaptive's ImmunoSEQ software supplied the TCR sequencing data for approximately 18 patients, while MiXCR and VDJtools were used to process three other patients. To correct CD4 versus CD8 sorting errors, any sequence found in both subsets at a frequency ratio below 5:1 was removed. Because the origin of CDR3 nucleotide sequences shared between donor and recipient could not be assigned, those sequences were removed. At least 2-fold expansion over unstimulated cells and a minimum CFSE-low frequency of 0.002% (template counts) or 0.001% (read counts) were required for clones to be classified as alloreactive. Clones detected in sequenced pre-transplant spleen, lymph node, or MLR CFSE-low populations of the donor or recipient were defined as mappable. The cumulative frequency of alloreactive clones was calculated as a percentage of all sequences, weighted by copy number. TCRdb holds this immuneACCESS table with in-frame rearrangements only. Some clones are missing; in checked studies, unresolved V genes explain under half, and the rest has no known cause. Clonal size and the V and J genes are those of that table, whereas D and trimming came from the DNA. This sample is represented by over 100,000 clones; about 93% of them were singletons. Of the sample, around 0.12% is held by the ten largest clones.

There are 16 amino acids in the CDR3, from cysteine to phenylalanine inclusive. The sequence is cut down to CDR3 DNA, 48 bases in frame from base 1. Germline trimming: 3 bases from V, 2 bases from J; junction bases outside gene matches: 7. For CDR1 and CDR2, the germline V gene lists SGDLS and YYNGEE. The sequence joins TRBV9 to TRBJ1-3, and 8 bases in between align with TRBD1. This sample comprised unstimulated CD4+ T cells sorted from spleen or lymph node cells, obtained before intestinal transplant. The receptor's source is a human donor who received an intestinal transplant. This receptor carries the CDR3 CASSGGGTGAGNTIYF. The bases are TGTGCCAGCAGCGGGGGAGGGACAGGCGCTGGAAACACCATATATTTT.